This TCR beta chain was sequenced during a study of cytomegalovirus exposure and HLA in healthy donors. Study results and caveats: Trimming of TCR beta V- and J-genes showed a link, identified in a later analysis, to a missense DCLRE1C variant.

The PCR ran on 60 Vbeta and 13 Jbeta primers. Assay: immunoSEQ multiplex PCR; the TCRdb copy retains only in-frame clones and omits some. The sample shows 90,000 to 120,000 clones, about 81% of them seen only once. On this clone: Its target is not known.

V lost 2 bases and J lost 3, with 7 bases in between. The CDR3 has 13 residues. Germline lookup yields CDR1 MNHEY and CDR2 SMNVEV (reference sequence). This TCR came from a man aged 25 to 45 in good health and CMV-seropositive. The specimen sequenced was PBMCs. V usage is TRBV27 and J usage is TRBJ1-2, with D possibly being TRBD1 (6 bases). The CDR3 spells CASSLGGYYGYTF. CDR3 nucleotide sequence: TGTGCCAGCAGTTTAGGGGGCTACTATGGCTACACCTTC.